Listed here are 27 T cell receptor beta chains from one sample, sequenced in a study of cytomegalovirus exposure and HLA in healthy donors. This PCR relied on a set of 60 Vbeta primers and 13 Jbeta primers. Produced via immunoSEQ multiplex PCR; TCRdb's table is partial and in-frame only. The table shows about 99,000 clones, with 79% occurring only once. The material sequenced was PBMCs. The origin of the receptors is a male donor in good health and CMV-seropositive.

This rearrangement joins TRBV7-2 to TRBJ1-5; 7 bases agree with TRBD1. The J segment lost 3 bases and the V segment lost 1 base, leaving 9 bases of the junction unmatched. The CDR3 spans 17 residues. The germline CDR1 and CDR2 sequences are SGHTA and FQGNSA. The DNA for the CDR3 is TGTGCCAGCAGCTTAGGTGGTGGCAGGGGGATCAATCAGCCCCAGCATTTT. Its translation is CASSLGGGRGINQPQHF.

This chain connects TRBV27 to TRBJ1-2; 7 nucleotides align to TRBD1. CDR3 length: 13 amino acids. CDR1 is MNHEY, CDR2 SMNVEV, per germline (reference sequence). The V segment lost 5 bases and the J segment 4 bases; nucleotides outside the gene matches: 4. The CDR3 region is CASSRRQGYGYTF. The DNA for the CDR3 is TGTGCCAGCAGTAGGCGACAGGGCTATGGCTACACCTTC.

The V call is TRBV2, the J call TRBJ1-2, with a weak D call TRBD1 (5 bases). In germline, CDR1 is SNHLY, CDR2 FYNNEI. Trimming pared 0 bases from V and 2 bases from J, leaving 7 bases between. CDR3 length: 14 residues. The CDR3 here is CASSEAAGNYGYTF. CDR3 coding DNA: TGTGCCAGCAGTGAAGCGGCAGGGAACTATGGCTACACCTTC.

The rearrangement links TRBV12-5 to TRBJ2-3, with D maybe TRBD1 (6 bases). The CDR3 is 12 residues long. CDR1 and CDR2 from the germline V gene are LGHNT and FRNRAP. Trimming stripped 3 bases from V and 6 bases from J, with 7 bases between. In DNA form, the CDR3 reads TGTGCTAGTGGTTTAACAGGGGATACGCAGTATTTT. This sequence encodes CASGLTGDTQYF.

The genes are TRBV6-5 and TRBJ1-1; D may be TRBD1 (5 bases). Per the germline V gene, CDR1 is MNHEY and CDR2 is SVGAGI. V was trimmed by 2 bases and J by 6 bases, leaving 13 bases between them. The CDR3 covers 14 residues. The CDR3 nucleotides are TGTGCCAGCAGTTACGGCCCCGCGGGGGCTGAAGCTTTCTTT. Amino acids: CASSYGPAGAEAFF.

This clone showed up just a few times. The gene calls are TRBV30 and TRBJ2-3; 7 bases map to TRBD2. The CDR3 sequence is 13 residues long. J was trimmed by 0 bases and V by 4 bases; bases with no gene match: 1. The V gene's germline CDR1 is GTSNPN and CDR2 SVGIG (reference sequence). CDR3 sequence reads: CAWTGGSTDTQYF. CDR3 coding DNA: TGTGCCTGGACGGGGGGTAGCACAGATACGCAGTATTTT.

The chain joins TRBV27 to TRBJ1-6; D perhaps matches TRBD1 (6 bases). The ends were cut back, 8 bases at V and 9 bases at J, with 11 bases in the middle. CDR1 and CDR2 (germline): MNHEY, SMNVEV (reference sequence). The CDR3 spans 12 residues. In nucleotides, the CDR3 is TGTGCCAGCGGACCCAGGGGTTCACCCCTCCACTTT. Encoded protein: CASGPRGSPLHF.

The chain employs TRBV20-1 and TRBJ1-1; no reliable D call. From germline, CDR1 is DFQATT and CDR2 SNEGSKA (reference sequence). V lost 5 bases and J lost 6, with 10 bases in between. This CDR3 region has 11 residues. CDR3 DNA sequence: TGCAGTGCTTTAGAAACTCCTGAAGCTTTCTTT. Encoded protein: CSALETPEAFF.

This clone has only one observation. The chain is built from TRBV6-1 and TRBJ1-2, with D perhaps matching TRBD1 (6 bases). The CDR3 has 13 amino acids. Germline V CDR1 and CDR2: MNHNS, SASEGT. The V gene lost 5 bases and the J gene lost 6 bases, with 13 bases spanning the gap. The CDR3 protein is CASSTGFRDGYTF. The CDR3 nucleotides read TGTGCCAGCAGTACAGGGTTTCGGGATGGCTACACCTTC.

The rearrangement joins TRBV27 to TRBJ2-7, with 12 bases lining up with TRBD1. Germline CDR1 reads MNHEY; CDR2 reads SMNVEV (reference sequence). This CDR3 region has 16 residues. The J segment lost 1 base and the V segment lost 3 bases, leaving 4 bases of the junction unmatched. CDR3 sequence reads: CASSLGDRGLSYEQYF. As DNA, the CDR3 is TGTGCCAGCAGTTTGGGGGACAGGGGGCTATCCTACGAGCAGTACTTC.

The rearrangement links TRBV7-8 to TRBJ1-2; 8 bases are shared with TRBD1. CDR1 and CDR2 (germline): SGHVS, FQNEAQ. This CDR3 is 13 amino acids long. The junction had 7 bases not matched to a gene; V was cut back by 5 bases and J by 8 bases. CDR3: CASSLQGGKGYTF. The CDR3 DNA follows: TGTGCCAGCAGCCTACAGGGGGGGAAAGGCTACACCTTC.

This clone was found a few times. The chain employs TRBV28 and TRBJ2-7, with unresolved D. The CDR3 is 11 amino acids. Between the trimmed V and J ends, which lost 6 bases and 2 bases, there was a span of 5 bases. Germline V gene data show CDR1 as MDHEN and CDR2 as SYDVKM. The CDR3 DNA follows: TGTGCCAGCAGCTCTCCCTACGAGCAGTACTTC. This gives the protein CASSSPYEQYF.

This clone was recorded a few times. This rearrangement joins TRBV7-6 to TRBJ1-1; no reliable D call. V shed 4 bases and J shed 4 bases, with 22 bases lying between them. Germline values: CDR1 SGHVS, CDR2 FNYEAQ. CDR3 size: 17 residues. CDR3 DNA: TGTGCCAGCAGCTCCTCGAACCCTCGACTGTCCGTCACTGAAGCTTTCTTT. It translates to CASSSSNPRLSVTEAFF.

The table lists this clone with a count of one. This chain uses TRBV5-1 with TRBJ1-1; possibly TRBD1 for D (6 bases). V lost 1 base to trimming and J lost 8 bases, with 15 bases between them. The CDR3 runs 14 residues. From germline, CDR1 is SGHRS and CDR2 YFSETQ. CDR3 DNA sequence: TGCGCCAGCAGCTTGAGAGGGCTAACAGGGGAAGCTTTCTTT. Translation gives CASSLRGLTGEAFF. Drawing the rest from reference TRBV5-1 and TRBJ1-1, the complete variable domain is KAGVTQTPRYLIKTRGQQVTLSCSPISGHRSVSWYQQTPGQGLQFLFEYFSETQRNKGNFPGRFSGRQFSNSRSEMNVSTLELGDSALYLCASSLRGLTGEAFFGQGTRLTVV.

For the CDR3, the DNA is TGTGCCAGCAGTTTTCACACCCGGGACAGGGGACTCCTTGGCCCTTACGAGCAGTACTTC. It codes for CASSFHTRDRGLLGPYEQYF. V and J are TRBV27 and TRBJ2-7, with 10 bases matching TRBD1. The CDR3 runs 20 residues. Germline CDR1 and CDR2: MNHEY and SMNVEV (reference sequence). Unmatched junction bases numbered 21, after V lost 3 bases and J lost 4 bases.

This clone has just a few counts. CDR3 DNA: TGCAGCGTTGCAGGCACTGAAGCTTTCTTT. This encodes CSVAGTEAFF. The J gene is TRBJ1-1, the V gene TRBV29-1; D unclear. From germline, CDR1 is SQVTM and CDR2 ANQGSEA. V lost 4 bases to trimming and J lost 4 bases, with 4 bases between them. This CDR3 spans 10 amino acids.

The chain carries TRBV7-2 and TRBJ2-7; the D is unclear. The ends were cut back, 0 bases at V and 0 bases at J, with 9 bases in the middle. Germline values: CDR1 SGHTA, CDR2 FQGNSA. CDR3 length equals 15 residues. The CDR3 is CASSLAVASSYEQYF. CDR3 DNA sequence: TGTGCCAGCAGCTTAGCTGTCGCGAGCTCCTACGAGCAGTACTTC.

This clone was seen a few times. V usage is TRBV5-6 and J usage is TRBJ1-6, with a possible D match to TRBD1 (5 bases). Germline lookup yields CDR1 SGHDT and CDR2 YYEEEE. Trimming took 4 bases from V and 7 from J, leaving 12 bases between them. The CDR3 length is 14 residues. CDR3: CASSPGRGNSPLHF. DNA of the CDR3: TGTGCCAGCAGCCCAGGACGGGGGAATTCACCCCTCCACTTT.

CDR3 nucleotides: TGTGCCAGCAGTGCAATCAACTATGGCTACACCTTC. Protein sequence: CASSAINYGYTF. The chain has TRBV2 and TRBJ1-2; D is undetermined. V lost 4 bases and J lost 2, with 5 bases in between. This CDR3 comprises 12 residues. Germline CDR1 is SNHLY and CDR2 is FYNNEI.

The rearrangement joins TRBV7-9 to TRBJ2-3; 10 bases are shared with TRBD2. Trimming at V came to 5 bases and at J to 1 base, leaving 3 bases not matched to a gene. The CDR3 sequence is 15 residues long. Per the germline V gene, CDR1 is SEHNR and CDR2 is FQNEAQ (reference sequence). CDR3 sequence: CASSLLAGGTDTQYF. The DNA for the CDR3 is TGTGCCAGCAGCCTGCTAGCGGGGGGCACAGATACGCAGTATTTT.

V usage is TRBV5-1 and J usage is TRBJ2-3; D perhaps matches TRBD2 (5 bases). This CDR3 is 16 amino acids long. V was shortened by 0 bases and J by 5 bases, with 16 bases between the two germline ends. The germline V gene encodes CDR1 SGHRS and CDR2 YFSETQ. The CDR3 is CASSLAGLTKGDTQYF. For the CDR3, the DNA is TGCGCCAGCAGCTTGGCCGGACTGACCAAGGGAGATACGCAGTATTTT. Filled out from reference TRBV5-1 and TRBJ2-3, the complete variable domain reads KAGVTQTPRYLIKTRGQQVTLSCSPISGHRSVSWYQQTPGQGLQFLFEYFSETQRNKGNFPGRFSGRQFSNSRSEMNVSTLELGDSALYLCASSLAGLTKGDTQYFGPGTRLTVL.

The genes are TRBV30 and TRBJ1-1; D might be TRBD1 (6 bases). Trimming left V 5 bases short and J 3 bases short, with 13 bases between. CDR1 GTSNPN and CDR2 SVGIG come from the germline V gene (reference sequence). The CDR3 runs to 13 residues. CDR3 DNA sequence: TGTGCCTGGGGCAGGACAGTGTACACTGAAGCTTTCTTT. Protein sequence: CAWGRTVYTEAFF. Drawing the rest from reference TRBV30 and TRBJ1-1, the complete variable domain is SQTIHQWPATLVQPVGSPLSLECTVEGTSNPNLYWYRQAAGRGLQLLFYSVGIGQISSEVPQNLSASRPQDRQFILSSKKLLLSDSGFYLCAWGRTVYTEAFFGQGTRLTVV.

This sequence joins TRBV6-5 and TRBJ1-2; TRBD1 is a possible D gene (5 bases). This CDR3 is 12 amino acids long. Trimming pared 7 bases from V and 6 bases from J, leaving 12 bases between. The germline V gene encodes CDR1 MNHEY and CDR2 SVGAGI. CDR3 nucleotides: TGTGCCAGCACCAGGGAGGGGAATGGCTACACCTTC. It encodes CASTREGNGYTF.

The CDR3 loop is CAWSPSEQLYNEQFF. The DNA of the CDR3 is TGTGCCTGGAGTCCCTCGGAACAGTTATACAATGAGCAGTTCTTC. This chain connects TRBV30 to TRBJ2-1; D is unresolved. The germline CDR1 and CDR2 sequences are GTSNPN and SVGIG (reference sequence). This CDR3 contains 15 residues. With 2 bases removed from V and 4 bases from J, the gap between germline ends came to 15 bases. Filled out from reference TRBV30 and TRBJ2-1, the complete variable domain reads SQTIHQWPATLVQPVGSPLSLECTVEGTSNPNLYWYRQAAGRGLQLLFYSVGIGQISSEVPQNLSASRPQDRQFILSSKKLLLSDSGFYLCAWSPSEQLYNEQFFGPGTRLTVL.

The CDR3 DNA sequence: TGCGCCAGCAGCTGGTCTAGCGGGGGGGCCCACAATGAGCAGTTCTTC. Translation gives CASSWSSGGAHNEQFF. This sequence joins TRBV5-1 and TRBJ2-1; 12 positions match TRBD2. This CDR3 region has 16 residues. Germline trimming cut 3 bases from V and 5 bases from J; bases unmatched to any gene: 6. CDR1 and CDR2 (germline): SGHRS, YFSETQ. The variable domain in full, with the rest retrieved from reference TRBV5-1 and TRBJ2-1, is KAGVTQTPRYLIKTRGQQVTLSCSPISGHRSVSWYQQTPGQGLQFLFEYFSETQRNKGNFPGRFSGRQFSNSRSEMNVSTLELGDSALYLCASSWSSGGAHNEQFFGPGTRLTVL.

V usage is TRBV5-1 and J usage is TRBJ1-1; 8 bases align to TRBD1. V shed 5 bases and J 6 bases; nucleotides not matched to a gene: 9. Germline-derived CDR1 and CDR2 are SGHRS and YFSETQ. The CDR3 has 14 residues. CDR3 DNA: TGCGCCAGCAGTTACAGGGGGAGTGATTCTGAAGCTTTCTTT. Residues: CASSYRGSDSEAFF.

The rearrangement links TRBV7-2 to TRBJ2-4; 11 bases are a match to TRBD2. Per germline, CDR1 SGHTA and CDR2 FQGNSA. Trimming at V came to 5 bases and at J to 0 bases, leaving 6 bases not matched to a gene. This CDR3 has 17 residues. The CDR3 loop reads CASSPWTSGLAKNIQYF. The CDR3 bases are TGTGCCAGCAGCCCTTGGACTAGCGGGCTAGCCAAAAACATTCAGTACTTC.